The clone carrying this T cell receptor (beta chain) was seen once. What it binds is unknown. This entry comes from a study of CD8 T cells in ankylosing spondylitis. The CDR3 contains 14 residues. Germline V lookup: CDR1 MGHRA, CDR2 YSYEKL. V was clipped by 2 bases and J by 14 bases; unmatched bases: 13. Researchers built TCR beta libraries using quantitative 5'-RACE with molecular barcodes. One entry per CDR3 protein results from TCRdb running MiXCR on the 5' RACE reads. The data hold about 400,000 distinct CDR3 sequences, with more than 20% observed a single time. Regarding the study as a whole: Relatively rare in peripheral blood, disease-linked clones were also CD8+. A TCR beta motif of 7 or 8 highly homologous variants appeared characteristic of ankylosing spondylitis blood. From matched ankylosing spondylitis synovial fluid, disease-linked clones were reportedly recovered at significantly enriched levels.

The genes are TRBV4-1 and TRBJ2-3, with 7 positions matching TRBD2. Sequencing used blood, either unsorted or a sorted T cell fraction (not recorded which). This TCR was sampled from a male donor with ankylosing spondylitis or in good health (not recorded which). The CDR3 here is CASSQNYNGGGWYF. DNA of the CDR3: TGCGCCAGCAGCCAAAACTACAATGGGGGGGGTTGGTATTTT.